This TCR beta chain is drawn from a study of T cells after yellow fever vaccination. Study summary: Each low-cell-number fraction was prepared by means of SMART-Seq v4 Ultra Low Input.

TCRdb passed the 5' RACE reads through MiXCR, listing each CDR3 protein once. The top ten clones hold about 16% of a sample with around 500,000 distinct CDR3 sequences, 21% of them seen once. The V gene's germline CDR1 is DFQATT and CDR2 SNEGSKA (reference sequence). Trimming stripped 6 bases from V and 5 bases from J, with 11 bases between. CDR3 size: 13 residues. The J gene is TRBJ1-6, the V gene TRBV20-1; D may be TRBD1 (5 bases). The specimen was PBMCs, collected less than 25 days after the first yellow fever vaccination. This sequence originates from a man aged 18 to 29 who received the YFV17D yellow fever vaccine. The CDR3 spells CSATGRNNSPLHF. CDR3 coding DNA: TGCAGTGCCACGGGACGGAATAATTCACCCCTCCACTTT.